This entry lists 2 T cell receptor beta chains sequenced from one sample in a study of blood T cell repertoires in COVID-19. Some clones are missing from TCRdb's copy, which holds only in-frame ones; the method was immunoSEQ multiplex PCR. The table has 160,000 or so clones, 80% seen once. Sample: PBMCs or T cells enriched from blood (not recorded which). These receptors were obtained from a woman in her sixties or seventies who had recovered from COVID-19.

This clone was seen more than once but under ten times. DNA of the CDR3: TGCGCCAGCAGCTTGACAGGGCACGTATATCAGCCCCAGCATTTT. This gives the protein CASSLTGHVYQPQHF. The gene calls are TRBV5-1 and TRBJ1-5, with D perhaps TRBD1 (6 bases). Germline CDR1 SGHRS, CDR2 YFSETQ. V lost 1 base and J 5 bases, leaving 13 bases between the germline ends. The CDR3 has 15 residues.

This clone was recorded only once. This chain connects TRBV12-3 or TRBV12-4 to TRBJ2-1; D gene ambiguous. The CDR3 has 12 amino acids. The V gene lost 1 base and the J gene lost 6 bases, with 4 bases spanning the gap. CDR3 loop: CASSLDFNEQFF. The CDR3 coding sequence is TGTGCCAGCAGTTTAGACTTCAATGAGCAGTTCTTC.